A single sample is the source of the 32 T cell receptor beta chains below, sequenced in a study of cytomegalovirus exposure and HLA in healthy donors (dated by TCRdb to 2016 to 2017). The library was built by means of the immunoSEQ multiplex PCR assay. For the multiplex PCR, a mixture combining 60 forward primers for TCR Vbeta segments and 13 reverse primers for TCR Jbeta segments was used. In its TCRdb copy, this immuneACCESS table keeps in-frame sequences only and misses some clones. Where compared with another copy, unresolved V genes explain less than half of these, and the others have no known cause. Across this sample there are under 150,000 clones, with 79% seen only once. Around 4.4% of the sample goes to the ten largest clones. Sequencing input: PBMCs. Receptors were obtained from a man aged 25 to 40 in good health and CMV-seropositive.

This clone was found a few times. The chain links TRBV5-1 to TRBJ2-3; 8 bases match TRBD2. The CDR3 spans 17 residues. From germline, CDR1 is SGHRS and CDR2 YFSETQ. V dropped 0 bases and J dropped 6; count of bases not matched to a gene: 12. As DNA, the CDR3 is TGCGCCAGCAGCTTGGCCACGGCGGGAGGCGGGGCCGATACGCAGTATTTT. Its translation is CASSLATAGGGADTQYF.

CDR3: CASSWGLAGGYYNEQFF. The CDR3 bases are TGTGCCAGCAGCTGGGGACTAGCGGGGGGTTACTACAATGAGCAGTTCTTC. The rearrangement links TRBV11-2 to TRBJ2-1; 15 positions agree with TRBD2. CDR1 and CDR2 from the germline V gene are SGHAT and FQNNGV. This CDR3 is built from 17 residues. J was trimmed by 3 bases and V by 4 bases; bases with no gene match: 4.

The table lists this clone with a count of one. J is TRBJ1-1 and V is TRBV4-3, with TRBD1 identical over 11 bases. V lost 1 base to trimming and J lost 4 bases; unmatched junction nucleotides: 5. The CDR3 extends over 16 amino acids. Germline V gives CDR1 LGHNA, CDR2 YSLEER. The CDR3 loop reads CASSQAGQGAITEAFF. In DNA, the CDR3 is TGCGCCAGCAGCCAAGCAGGACAGGGGGCTATCACTGAAGCTTTCTTT.

This clone was detected only a few times. The CDR3 DNA is TGTGCCAGCAGGGACAGGGGGTGGCTGAACACTGAAGCTTTCTTT. Translating it yields CASRDRGWLNTEAFF. The gene calls are TRBV2 and TRBJ1-1, with 10 nucleotides matching TRBD1. Trimming took 6 bases from V and 0 from J; bases not matched to a gene: 4. CDR3 length: 15 residues. CDR1 and CDR2 (germline): SNHLY, FYNNEI. Full variable domain (missing parts from reference TRBV2 and TRBJ1-1): EPEVTQTPSHQVTQMGQEVILRCVPISNHLYFYWYRQILGQKVEFLVSFYNNEISEKSEIFDDQFSVERPDGSNFTLKIRSTKLEDSAMYFCASRDRGWLNTEAFFGQGTRLTVV.

The chain joins TRBV7-9 to TRBJ1-3, with 10 positions matching TRBD1. CDR1 and CDR2 (germline): SEHNR, FQNEAQ (reference sequence). The CDR3 extends over 16 amino acids. Losses at the gene ends were 4 bases for V and 4 bases for J; bases not matched to a gene: 7. The CDR3 loop reads CASSYRRQGAGNTIYF. The CDR3 DNA reads TGTGCCAGCAGCTACCGGCGACAGGGGGCAGGAAACACCATATATTTT.

The gene calls are TRBV5-1 and TRBJ2-3, with TRBD1 matching 7 bases. The germline V gene has CDR1 SGHRS and CDR2 YFSETQ. The CDR3 is 14 amino acids. The junction had 5 bases not matched to a gene; V was cut back by 2 bases and J by 5 bases. The CDR3 DNA sequence: TGCGCCAGCAGCTTAGGGGGCCTGGAAGATACGCAGTATTTT. This sequence encodes CASSLGGLEDTQYF.

CDR3 amino acids: CASSLRQGDGYTF. In DNA form, the CDR3 reads TGTGCCAGCAGCTTAAGACAGGGGGATGGCTACACCTTC. V is TRBV11-2 and J is TRBJ1-2, with 9 bases that match TRBD1. This CDR3 has 13 residues. Germline values: CDR1 SGHAT, CDR2 FQNNGV. Trimming cost V 2 bases and J 6 bases; bases outside gene matches: 1.

This chain joins TRBV28 and TRBJ1-5; a weak D match, TRBD1 (6 bases). V was pared by 5 bases and J by 7 bases, with 18 bases between. This CDR3 region has 15 residues. Germline-derived CDR1 and CDR2 are MDHEN and SYDVKM. Here the CDR3 DNA reads TGTGCCAGCAGTAGCGGGACACCCTCAGGACAGCCCCAGCATTTT. It codes for CASSSGTPSGQPQHF. Complete variable domain (other parts from reference TRBV28 and TRBJ1-5): DVKVTQSSRYLVKRTGEKVFLECVQDMDHENMFWYRQDPGLGLRLIYFSYDVKMKEKGDIPEGYSVSREKKERFSLILESASTNQTSMYLCASSSGTPSGQPQHFGDGTRLSIL.

CDR3 sequence (DNA): TGTGCCAGCAGCCCTTCGTGCGGGGGAACGGGATACGAGCAGTACTTC. Protein product: CASSPSCGGTGYEQYF. The chain uses TRBV21-1 and TRBJ2-7; TRBD2 was called by the table and not checked on the DNA. TRBV21-1 is noted as a pseudogene. The CDR3 sequence is 16 residues long.

The rearrangement uses TRBV11-2 and TRBJ2-2; TRBD2 is a possible D gene (5 bases). The V and J ends lost 1 base and 7 bases respectively, with 13 bases between them. The CDR3 is made up of 15 amino acids. Germline V lookup: CDR1 SGHAT, CDR2 FQNNGV. The CDR3 spells CASSLGRLASGELFF. The DNA for the CDR3 is TGTGCCAGCAGCTTAGGCCGTCTAGCCAGCGGGGAGCTGTTTTTT.

V is TRBV29-1 and J is TRBJ2-2; 10 bases are a match to TRBD1. Per germline, CDR1 SQVTM and CDR2 ANQGSEA. Trimming at V came to 7 bases and at J to 4 bases, leaving 9 bases not matched to a gene. The CDR3 totals 15 residues. DNA of the CDR3: TGCAGCGCCGGAGACAGGGGGCGTCGCACCGGGGAGCTGTTTTTT. Protein product: CSAGDRGRRTGELFF.

With regard to this clone: At one end, the junction sequence differs from germline, possibly due to a read error. CDR3 loop: CASSFPPHISLAKNIQYF. The CDR3 DNA sequence: TGTGCTAGCAGCTTTCCCCCCCACATCTCCTTAGCCAAAAACATTCAGTACTTC. This chain connects TRBV7-7 to TRBJ2-4, with D hard to call. The CDR3 spans 18 residues. Per the germline V gene, CDR1 is SSHAT and CDR2 is FNYEAQ (reference sequence).

The rearrangement links TRBV27 to TRBJ2-7; D might be TRBD2 (6 bases). Per germline, CDR1 MNHEY and CDR2 SMNVEV (reference sequence). Trimming took 2 bases from V and 4 from J, leaving 18 bases between them. The CDR3 sequence is 16 residues long. The CDR3 coding sequence is TGTGCCAGCAGTTTAGTCGGTTGGGGGGAAAAATACGAGCAGTACTTC. This encodes CASSLVGWGEKYEQYF.

The V call is TRBV7-2, the J call TRBJ2-3; TRBD2 aligns across 9 bases. The CDR3 is 17 residues long. J gave up 2 bases and V 6 bases, and 12 bases lay outside the gene matches. Germline CDR1 and CDR2: SGHTA and FQGNSA. The CDR3 nucleotides are TGTGCCAGCAGTGAAAGCCAGCGGGGGGCTTACACAGATACGCAGTATTTT. Its protein is CASSESQRGAYTDTQYF.

This clone came up a few times. The rearrangement uses TRBV10-1 and TRBJ2-7; TRBD1 matches at 10 bases. CDR1 is WNHNN, CDR2 SYGVQD, per germline (reference sequence). This CDR3 is built from 19 residues. Trimming took 3 bases from V and 1 from J; bases not matched to a gene: 15. This CDR3 is CASSDPGQGNFSESYEQYF. The DNA of the CDR3 is TGCGCCAGCAGTGATCCGGGACAGGGGAATTTTAGTGAATCCTACGAGCAGTACTTC.

V usage is TRBV9 and J usage is TRBJ2-1, with D perhaps TRBD2 (6 bases). The CDR3 spans 14 residues. Trimming shortened V by 4 bases and J by 4 bases, and 12 bases separated the two germline ends. Germline loops: CDR1 SGDLS, CDR2 YYNGEE. The CDR3 coding sequence is TGTGCCAGCAGCCCCAGACTAGAATACAATGAGCAGTTCTTC. Translating it yields CASSPRLEYNEQFF.

The chain couples TRBV30 to TRBJ1-1; D is ambiguous. Germline CDR1 reads GTSNPN; CDR2 reads SVGIG (reference sequence). This CDR3 has 13 amino acids. The ends were cut back, 4 bases at V and 0 bases at J, with 9 bases in the middle. The CDR3 nucleotides are TGTGCCTGGATTTACTCCATGAACACTGAAGCTTTCTTT. Protein sequence: CAWIYSMNTEAFF.

The chain combines TRBV7-2 with TRBJ1-1; D is ambiguous. Deletions cut 2 bases from V and 6 bases from J, with 13 bases between. There are 14 residues in the CDR3. Germline V gene data show CDR1 as SGHTA and CDR2 as FQGNSA. The CDR3 DNA follows: TGTGCCAGCAGCTTACTAGTAACGGAAGCTGAAGCTTTCTTT. It codes for CASSLLVTEAEAFF.

This clone turned up a few times. The V and J genes are TRBV2 and TRBJ1-1, with a possible D match to TRBD1 (6 bases). This CDR3 is 16 amino acids long. The V end lost 4 bases, the J end lost 0 bases, and 15 bases lay between the germline ends. Germline V lookup: CDR1 SNHLY, CDR2 FYNNEI. In DNA form, the CDR3 reads TGTGCCAGCAGTGTCAAGGGGGGGAAGATGAACACTGAAGCTTTCTTT. This encodes CASSVKGGKMNTEAFF.

This chain uses TRBV13 with TRBJ2-1; 8 nucleotides align to TRBD1. The CDR3 is made up of 14 amino acids. The V gene end was trimmed by 1 base and the J gene end by 7 bases; junction bases not matched to a gene: 3. Germline CDR1 is PRHDT and CDR2 is FYEKMQ (reference sequence). As DNA, the CDR3 is TGTGCCAGCAGCTTAGTCCAGGGGGCGAATGAGCAGTTCTTC. Residues: CASSLVQGANEQFF.

The CDR3 bases are TGTGCCAGCAGTTTATCCCGATCTCATGAGAGCTACACCTTC. Translating gives CASSLSRSHESYTF. This chain uses TRBV28 with TRBJ1-2; no reliable D call. In germline, CDR1 is MDHEN, CDR2 SYDVKM. The V and J ends lost 1 base and 9 bases respectively, with 15 bases between them. The CDR3 is made up of 14 amino acids.

Notes on this clone: The junction departs from germline at one end; a sequencing error may be responsible. The gene calls are TRBV7-9 and TRBJ1-1; TRBD1 aligns across 10 bases. Germline CDR1 and CDR2: SEHNR and FQNEAQ (reference sequence). CDR3 length equals 15 residues. The DNA for the CDR3 is TGTTCCAGCAGCTTACGACAGGGGGCTGGGACTGAAGCTTTCTTT. Amino acid sequence: CSSSLRQGAGTEAFF.

V is TRBV29-1 and J is TRBJ1-1; TRBD1 agrees at 11 bases. The J segment lost 4 bases and the V segment lost 2 bases, leaving 9 bases of the junction unmatched. Per the germline V gene, CDR1 is SQVTM and CDR2 is ANQGSEA. The CDR3 has 16 residues. CDR3 bases: TGCAGCGTTGAACCGGACAGGGGGCCCTCCCCCACTGAAGCTTTCTTT. As protein: CSVEPDRGPSPTEAFF.

The genes are TRBV2 and TRBJ2-3, with 7 bases aligning to TRBD2. Looked up from germline, CDR1 is SNHLY and CDR2 is FYNNEI. The CDR3 extends over 15 amino acids. V lost 10 bases to trimming and J lost 0 bases; unmatched junction nucleotides: 10. The CDR3 region is CATSAGTKSTDTQYF. The CDR3 DNA reads TGTGCCACCTCAGCCGGGACTAAAAGCACAGATACGCAGTATTTT.

This chain connects TRBV27 to TRBJ1-1; possibly TRBD1 for D (6 bases). Per germline, CDR1 MNHEY and CDR2 SMNVEV (reference sequence). V was cut by 6 bases and J by 4 bases, with 12 bases left in between. The CDR3 runs to 13 residues. The CDR3 DNA is TGTGCCAGCAGAACACAGGGATTCACTGAAGCTTTCTTT. Protein sequence: CASRTQGFTEAFF.

Only a few counts were recorded for this clone. V and J are TRBV19 and TRBJ2-5, with TRBD2 matching 10 bases. Germline CDR1 LNHDA, CDR2 SQIVND (reference sequence). The CDR3 length is 13 residues. DNA for the CDR3: TGTGCAAGTCGGCTAGCGGGAGAGGAGACCCAGTACTTC. This codes for CASRLAGEETQYF.

The chain uses TRBV5-4 and TRBJ2-7, with 9 bases lining up with TRBD1. This CDR3 region has 15 residues. Per germline, CDR1 SGHNT and CDR2 YYREEE (reference sequence). Trimming removed 2 bases from V and 3 bases from J; junction bases left unmatched: 6. The CDR3 spells CASSFLDRGNYEQYF. CDR3 nucleotide sequence: TGTGCCAGCAGCTTTCTCGACAGGGGGAACTACGAGCAGTACTTC.

This chain links TRBV11-3 with TRBJ2-3, with D possibly being TRBD2 (5 bases). Germline V gene sequence: CDR1 SGHNT, CDR2 YENEEA. The CDR3 spans 15 residues. V lost 1 base to trimming and J lost 2 bases, with 10 bases between them. The CDR3 nucleotides read TGTGCCAGCAGCTTAGGGCAGGAGGTCACAGATACGCAGTATTTT. Amino acids: CASSLGQEVTDTQYF. Using reference TRBV11-3 and TRBJ2-3 for the parts outside the CDR3, the full variable domain is EAGVVQSPRYKIIEKKQPVAFWCNPISGHNTLYWYLQNLGQGPELLIRYENEEAVDDSQLPKDRFSAERLKGVDSTLKIQPAELGDSAVYLCASSLGQEVTDTQYFGPGTRLTVL.

This clone has only one observation. The CDR3 DNA reads TGTGCCAGCAGTTTGACAGGCTATTCACCCCTCCACTTT. As protein: CASSLTGYSPLHF. This chain connects TRBV27 to TRBJ1-6, with a weak D call TRBD1 (6 bases). The ends were cut back, 3 bases at V and 8 bases at J, with 8 bases in the middle. The CDR3 has 13 residues. Germline assignment: CDR1 MNHEY and CDR2 SMNVEV (reference sequence).

V is TRBV6-5 and J is TRBJ2-5; 7 bases map to TRBD2. The J call is in doubt because the DNA end fits TRBJ2-7 better. CDR1 and CDR2 (germline): MNHEY, SVGAGI. This CDR3 region has 15 residues. The DNA of the CDR3 is TGTGCCAGCAGTTCTCGGGGGGATTACTCCTACGAGCAGTACTTC. As protein: CASSSRGDYSYEQYF.

The J gene is TRBJ2-7, the V gene TRBV27; maybe TRBD1 (5 bases). The CDR3 totals 16 residues. Trimming shortened V by 0 bases and J by 5 bases, and 17 bases separated the two germline ends. Germline V gene data show CDR1 as MNHEY and CDR2 as SMNVEV (reference sequence). CDR3 sequence: CASSLSWTLVGDEQYF. Written as DNA, the CDR3 is TGTGCCAGCAGTTTATCGTGGACCCTCGTAGGGGACGAGCAGTACTTC.

This sequence joins TRBV5-4 and TRBJ2-2, with TRBD2 matching 7 bases. From germline, CDR1 is SGHNT and CDR2 YYREEE (reference sequence). The V and J ends lost 6 bases and 13 bases, in that order; junction bases with no gene match: 15. The CDR3 is made up of 14 amino acids. The DNA for the CDR3 is TGTGCCAGCACCCATCAGGGAGGGACCAATGGGCTGTTTTTT. Translated: CASTHQGGTNGLFF.